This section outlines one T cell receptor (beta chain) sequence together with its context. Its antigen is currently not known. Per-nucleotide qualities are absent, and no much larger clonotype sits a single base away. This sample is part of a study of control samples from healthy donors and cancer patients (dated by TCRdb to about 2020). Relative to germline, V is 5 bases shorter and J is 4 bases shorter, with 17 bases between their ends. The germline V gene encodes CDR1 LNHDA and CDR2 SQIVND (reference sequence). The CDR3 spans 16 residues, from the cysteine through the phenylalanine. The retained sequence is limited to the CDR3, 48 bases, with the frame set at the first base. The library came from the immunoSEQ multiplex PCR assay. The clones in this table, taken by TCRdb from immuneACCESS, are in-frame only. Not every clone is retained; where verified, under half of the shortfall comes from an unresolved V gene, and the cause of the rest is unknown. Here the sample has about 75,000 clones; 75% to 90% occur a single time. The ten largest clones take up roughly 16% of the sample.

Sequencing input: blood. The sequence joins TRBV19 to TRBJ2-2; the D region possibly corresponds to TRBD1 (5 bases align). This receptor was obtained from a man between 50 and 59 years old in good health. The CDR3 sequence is CASSPRTPQATGELFF. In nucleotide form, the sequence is TGTGCCAGTAGTCCTAGGACGCCACAGGCCACCGGGGAGCTGTTTTTT.